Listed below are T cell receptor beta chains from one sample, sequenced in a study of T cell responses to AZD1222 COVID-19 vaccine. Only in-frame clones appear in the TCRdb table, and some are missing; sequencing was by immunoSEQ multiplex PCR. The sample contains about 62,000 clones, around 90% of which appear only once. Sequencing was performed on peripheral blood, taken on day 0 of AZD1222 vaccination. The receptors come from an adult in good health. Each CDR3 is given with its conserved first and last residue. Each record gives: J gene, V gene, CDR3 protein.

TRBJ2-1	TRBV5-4	CASSFRGGGYNEQFF
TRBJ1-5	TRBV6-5	CASSTGGVQPQHF
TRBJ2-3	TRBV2	CASRRRDLTDTQYF
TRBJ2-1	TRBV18	CASSPAYIGVSEQFF
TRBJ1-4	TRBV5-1	CASSSQGRNEKLFF
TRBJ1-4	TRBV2	CASSGTIATNEKLFF
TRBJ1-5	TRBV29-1	CSVGGVNQPQHF
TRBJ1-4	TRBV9	CASSPAGAVNEKLFF
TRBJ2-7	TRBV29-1	CSVAAGSIHEQYF
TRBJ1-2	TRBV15	CATSRPPEGAQGYTF
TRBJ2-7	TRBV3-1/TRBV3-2	CASSQTGYEQYF
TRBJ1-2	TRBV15	CATSRAGTPYGYTF
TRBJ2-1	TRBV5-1	CASSLVRGGINNEQFF
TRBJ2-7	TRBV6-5	CASGRDGPYEQYF
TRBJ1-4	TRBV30	CAWGRGVGAEKLFF
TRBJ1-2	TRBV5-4	CASSSGGTDYGYTF
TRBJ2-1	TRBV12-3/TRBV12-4	CASSLGVNEQFF
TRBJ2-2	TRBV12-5	CASGHRNTGELFF
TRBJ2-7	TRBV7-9	CASSRQSYEQYF
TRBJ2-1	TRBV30	CAWNLRGSSYNEQFF
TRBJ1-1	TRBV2	CASRVAPDRIEAFF
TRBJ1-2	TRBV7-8	CASSLTGMNYGYTF
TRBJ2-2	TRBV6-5	CASSPVGTGELFF
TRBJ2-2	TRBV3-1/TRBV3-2	CASSQNYRRTNTGELFF
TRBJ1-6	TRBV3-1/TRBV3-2	CASSQGGPGWSSPLHF
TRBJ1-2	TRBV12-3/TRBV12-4	CRSSPPINGYTF
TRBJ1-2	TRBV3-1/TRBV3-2	CASSAYTFYGYTF
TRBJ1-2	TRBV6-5	CASSPSGGGNYGYTF
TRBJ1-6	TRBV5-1	CASSLGTGNYNSPLHF
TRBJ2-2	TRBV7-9	CASSGQNTGELFF
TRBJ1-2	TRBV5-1	CASSLGQHYGYTF
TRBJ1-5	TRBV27	CASSTQGSQPQHF
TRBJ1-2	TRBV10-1	CASSEGTNYGYTF
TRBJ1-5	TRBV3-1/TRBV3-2	CASSHGNQPQHF
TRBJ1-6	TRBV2	CASSLSLTGYNSPLHF
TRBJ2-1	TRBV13	CASSPGQGANEQFF
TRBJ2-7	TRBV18	CASSSSLRSYEQYF
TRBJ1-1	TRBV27	CASRRQGGTEAFF
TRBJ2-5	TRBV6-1	CASSEAPGRGETQYF
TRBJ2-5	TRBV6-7	CASIPDEPETQYF
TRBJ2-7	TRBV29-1	CSVEGSRMGYEQYF
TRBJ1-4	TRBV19	CASTRGHEKLFF
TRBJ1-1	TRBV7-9	CASNLQGPGTEAFF
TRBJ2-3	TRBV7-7	CASSLAPGSTQYF
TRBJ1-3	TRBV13	CASSQDRGTAGNTIYF